A selection of T cell receptor beta chains follows, all from one sample in a study of T cell responses to AZD1222 COVID-19 vaccine. Data came from immunoSEQ multiplex PCR; TCRdb stores just in-frame clones and leaves some out. The sample holds around 130,000 clones, around 91% seen once. Sequenced material: peripheral blood, taken on day 0 of AZD1222 vaccination. The receptor set was obtained from an adult in good health. Both conserved end residues are part of each CDR3. A D gene is named only where the DNA matches it firmly. Some rows mark clone size as missing; the rest say once, few, many or name a class of expanded clone.

cdr3_length: 17; j_call: TRBJ1-2; v_call: TRBV7-2; clone_size: NA; d_call: NA; cdr3_nt: TGTGCCAGCAGCGAGGTCATTGGATACCCCAGGGGCTATGGCTACACCTTC; cdr3_aa: CASSEVIGYPRGYGYTF
cdr3_length: 15; j_call: TRBJ2-7; v_call: TRBV6-5; clone_size: NA; d_call: TRBD2; cdr3_nt: TGTGCCAGCAGTTACTCGGTAGCGGGAGTAGATGAGCAGTACTTC; cdr3_aa: CASSYSVAGVDEQYF
cdr3_length: 14; j_call: TRBJ1-2; v_call: TRBV5-6; clone_size: NA; d_call: NA; cdr3_nt: TGTGCCAGCAGCTTGGACAGTTCTAACTATGGCTACACCTTC; cdr3_aa: CASSLDSSNYGYTF
cdr3_length: 14; j_call: TRBJ2-7; v_call: TRBV30; clone_size: once; d_call: TRBD1; cdr3_nt: TGTGCCTGGAGTCGGGGACAGGGGGCGCGAGAGCAGTACTTC; cdr3_aa: CAWSRGQGAREQYF
cdr3_length: 14; j_call: TRBJ2-7; v_call: TRBV7-2; clone_size: NA; d_call: NA; cdr3_nt: TGTGCCAGCAGCCGCCTTGGTCGGGTTGGCGAGCAGTACTTC; cdr3_aa: CASSRLGRVGEQYF
cdr3_length: 16; j_call: TRBJ2-1; v_call: TRBV9; clone_size: NA; d_call: TRBD2; cdr3_nt: TGTGCCAGCAGCGTAGACGAGGCGGGAGGGCACAATGAGCAGTTCTTC; cdr3_aa: CASSVDEAGGHNEQFF
cdr3_length: 11; j_call: TRBJ2-5; v_call: TRBV20-1; clone_size: NA; d_call: NA; cdr3_nt: TGCAGTGCTAGAGATTGGAAGACCCAGTACTTC; cdr3_aa: CSARDWKTQYF
cdr3_length: 17; j_call: TRBJ2-7; v_call: TRBV3-1/TRBV3-2; clone_size: NA; d_call: TRBD2; cdr3_nt: TGTGCCAGCAGCCAAGGAGTGGGGAGGGGTTTGGCTTACGAGCAGTACTTC; cdr3_aa: CASSQGVGRGLAYEQYF
cdr3_length: 14; j_call: TRBJ1-1; v_call: TRBV27; clone_size: NA; d_call: TRBD1; cdr3_nt: TGTGCCAGCAGTCTTGGACAGGGGAACACTGAAGCTTTCTTT; cdr3_aa: CASSLGQGNTEAFF
cdr3_length: 13; j_call: TRBJ2-7; v_call: TRBV7-6; clone_size: NA; d_call: NA; cdr3_nt: TGTGCCAGCAGCTTAGGACAGCCCTACGAGCAGTACTTC; cdr3_aa: CASSLGQPYEQYF
cdr3_length: 17; j_call: TRBJ2-1; v_call: TRBV2; clone_size: NA; d_call: NA; cdr3_nt: TGTGCCAGCCGGTCGCTTCCGTCCTTAAGCTCCTACAATGAGCAGTTCTTC; cdr3_aa: CASRSLPSLSSYNEQFF
cdr3_length: 16; j_call: TRBJ2-7; v_call: TRBV28; clone_size: NA; d_call: NA; cdr3_nt: TGTGCCAGCAGTTTAAGAGGTCAGGGAGCCTTCTACGAGCAGTACTTC; cdr3_aa: CASSLRGQGAFYEQYF
cdr3_length: 14; j_call: TRBJ1-1; v_call: TRBV7-6; clone_size: NA; d_call: NA; cdr3_nt: TGTGCCAGCAGTTCTCGATTAGGACAGCGGGAAGCTTTCTTT; cdr3_aa: CASSSRLGQREAFF
cdr3_length: 16; j_call: TRBJ1-2; v_call: TRBV6-5; clone_size: NA; d_call: NA; cdr3_nt: TGTGCCAGCAGTTACTCCGGAAATCTACGGACCTATGGCTACACCTTC; cdr3_aa: CASSYSGNLRTYGYTF
cdr3_length: 13; j_call: TRBJ1-1; v_call: TRBV7-9; clone_size: NA; d_call: NA; cdr3_nt: TGTGCCAGCAGCTTACTAGGGAACACTGAAGCTTTCTTT; cdr3_aa: CASSLLGNTEAFF
cdr3_length: 15; j_call: TRBJ2-3; v_call: TRBV10-1; clone_size: few; d_call: TRBD2; cdr3_nt: TGCGCCAGCAGTGAACTAGCGGGGGGGGGAGATACGCAGTATTTT; cdr3_aa: CASSELAGGGDTQYF
cdr3_length: 14; j_call: TRBJ1-3; v_call: TRBV6-5; clone_size: NA; d_call: NA; cdr3_nt: TGTGCCAGCAGTTTCCGGGAGGGTGGAAACACCATATATTTT; cdr3_aa: CASSFREGGNTIYF
cdr3_length: 16; j_call: TRBJ2-3; v_call: TRBV7-8; clone_size: NA; d_call: NA; cdr3_nt: TGTGCCAGCAGCCCCGAAGCTCGGATCGGGACAGATACGCAGTATTTT; cdr3_aa: CASSPEARIGTDTQYF
cdr3_length: 13; j_call: TRBJ1-5; v_call: TRBV12-3/TRBV12-4; clone_size: NA; d_call: NA; cdr3_nt: TGTGCCAGCAGTTTAACCCTAGGGCAGCCCCAGCATTTT; cdr3_aa: CASSLTLGQPQHF
cdr3_length: 17; j_call: TRBJ1-5; v_call: TRBV5-1; clone_size: once; d_call: TRBD1; cdr3_nt: TGCGCCAGCAGCTGGAGGTTGAGGACAGGGTGCAATCAGCCCCAGCATTTT; cdr3_aa: CASSWRLRTGCNQPQHF
cdr3_length: 15; j_call: TRBJ2-1; v_call: TRBV6-4; clone_size: few; d_call: NA; cdr3_nt: TGTGCCAGCAGTGACAATAGCGGTTCCTACAATGAGCAGTTCTTC; cdr3_aa: CASSDNSGSYNEQFF
cdr3_length: 16; j_call: TRBJ1-1; v_call: TRBV29-1; clone_size: NA; d_call: TRBD1; cdr3_nt: TGCAGCGTCCTTAGCGAGACAGGGGGCGCGAACACTGAAGCTTTCTTT; cdr3_aa: CSVLSETGGANTEAFF
cdr3_length: 14; j_call: TRBJ1-2; v_call: TRBV19; clone_size: NA; d_call: TRBD1; cdr3_nt: TGTGCCAGTATGGACAGGGTTCCTTTATTTGGCTACACCTTC; cdr3_aa: CASMDRVPLFGYTF
cdr3_length: 14; j_call: TRBJ2-7; v_call: TRBV7-2; clone_size: NA; d_call: NA; cdr3_nt: TGTGCCAGCAGCTTAAGCGGCAGGGGCTACGAGCAGTACTTC; cdr3_aa: CASSLSGRGYEQYF
cdr3_length: 11; j_call: TRBJ1-6; v_call: TRBV9; clone_size: NA; d_call: NA; cdr3_nt: TGTGCCAGCGGGGATAATTCACCCCTCCACTTT; cdr3_aa: CASGDNSPLHF
cdr3_length: 17; j_call: TRBJ2-2; v_call: TRBV27; clone_size: NA; d_call: TRBD1; cdr3_nt: TGTGCCAGCAGTCAGCATCCCGGGACAGGGAACACCGGGGAGCTGTTTTTT; cdr3_aa: CASSQHPGTGNTGELFF
cdr3_length: 21; j_call: TRBJ2-2; v_call: TRBV3-1/TRBV3-2; clone_size: NA; d_call: TRBD2; cdr3_nt: TGTGCCAGCAGCCAAGGCCCCCCGGGACTAGCGGGAGGGCGTCGCACCGGGGAGCTGTTTTTT; cdr3_aa: CASSQGPPGLAGGRRTGELFF
cdr3_length: 11; j_call: TRBJ2-1; v_call: TRBV19; clone_size: NA; d_call: TRBD2; cdr3_nt: TGTGCCAGTATGGCGGGAGGGTATGCGTTCTTC; cdr3_aa: CASMAGGYAFF
cdr3_length: 14; j_call: TRBJ2-7; v_call: TRBV19; clone_size: NA; d_call: TRBD1; cdr3_nt: TGTGCCAGTAGTATTCAGGGGGCGGCTTACGAGCAGTACTTC; cdr3_aa: CASSIQGAAYEQYF
cdr3_length: 15; j_call: TRBJ1-5; v_call: TRBV2; clone_size: NA; d_call: NA; cdr3_nt: TGTGCCAGCAGTGGCCATGGGGGGCGCTTTCAGCCCCAGCATTTT; cdr3_aa: CASSGHGGRFQPQHF
cdr3_length: 12; j_call: TRBJ1-2; v_call: TRBV12-3/TRBV12-4; clone_size: many; d_call: NA; cdr3_nt: TGTGCCAGCAGTTTCAGGGTAGAGGGCTACACCTTC; cdr3_aa: CASSFRVEGYTF
cdr3_length: 16; j_call: TRBJ2-2; v_call: TRBV28; clone_size: NA; d_call: TRBD2; cdr3_nt: TGTGCCAGCAGTCCCCGACTAGCGGGAGGAACCGGGGAGCTGTTTTTT; cdr3_aa: CASSPRLAGGTGELFF
cdr3_length: 15; j_call: TRBJ1-6; v_call: TRBV5-6; clone_size: NA; d_call: NA; cdr3_nt: TGTGCCAGCAGCTTGGGAGGCAGATATAATTCACCCCTCCACTTT; cdr3_aa: CASSLGGRYNSPLHF
cdr3_length: 16; j_call: TRBJ1-2; v_call: TRBV19; clone_size: NA; d_call: TRBD1; cdr3_nt: TGTGCCAGTAGTATAGCGACAGGGCTCGCTTTCTATGGCTACACCTTC; cdr3_aa: CASSIATGLAFYGYTF
cdr3_length: 12; j_call: TRBJ2-1; v_call: TRBV29-1; clone_size: NA; d_call: NA; cdr3_nt: TGCAGCGCCGAACCCGAACTGGGTGAGCAGTTCTTC; cdr3_aa: CSAEPELGEQFF
cdr3_length: 15; j_call: TRBJ1-1; v_call: TRBV4-1; clone_size: NA; d_call: TRBD1; cdr3_nt: TGCGCCAGCAGCCGTGGGACAGGGGACGGCACTGAAGCTTTCTTT; cdr3_aa: CASSRGTGDGTEAFF
cdr3_length: 12; j_call: TRBJ2-7; v_call: TRBV30; clone_size: NA; d_call: NA; cdr3_nt: TGTGCCTGGAGTGAAGATTCCTACGAGCAGTACTTC; cdr3_aa: CAWSEDSYEQYF
cdr3_length: 15; j_call: TRBJ1-4; v_call: TRBV4-1; clone_size: NA; d_call: TRBD1; cdr3_nt: TGCGCCAGCAGCCAAGTAGCAGGGGGCAGTGAAAAACTGTTTTTT; cdr3_aa: CASSQVAGGSEKLFF
cdr3_length: 14; j_call: TRBJ1-1; v_call: TRBV25-1; clone_size: once; d_call: NA; cdr3_nt: TGTGCCAGCAGTGAATTCGGCAGTTCCGATGAAGCTTTCTTT; cdr3_aa: CASSEFGSSDEAFF
cdr3_length: 16; j_call: TRBJ2-7; v_call: TRBV6-1; clone_size: NA; d_call: TRBD2; cdr3_nt: TGTGCCAGCAGTGTTCTGGTAGCGGGAGGGTCCTACGAGCAGTACTTC; cdr3_aa: CASSVLVAGGSYEQYF
cdr3_length: 14; j_call: TRBJ2-1; v_call: TRBV6-5; clone_size: NA; d_call: NA; cdr3_nt: TGTGCCAGCAGTTACTCGATCTGGTACAATGAGCAGTTCTTC; cdr3_aa: CASSYSIWYNEQFF
cdr3_length: 15; j_call: TRBJ2-3; v_call: TRBV9; clone_size: NA; d_call: TRBD2; cdr3_nt: TGTGCCAGCAGCGTAGGGGGACTATTCACAGATACGCAGTATTTT; cdr3_aa: CASSVGGLFTDTQYF
cdr3_length: 17; j_call: TRBJ1-1; v_call: TRBV13; clone_size: NA; d_call: NA; cdr3_nt: TGTGCCAGCAGCTTAGGCCTGGTCGTGATGGAGAACACTGAAGCTTTCTTT; cdr3_aa: CASSLGLVVMENTEAFF
cdr3_length: 13; j_call: TRBJ2-7; v_call: TRBV5-6; clone_size: NA; d_call: NA; cdr3_nt: TGTGCCAGCAGCTTGGCGACAGTCTACGAGCAGTACTTC; cdr3_aa: CASSLATVYEQYF
cdr3_length: 17; j_call: TRBJ1-5; v_call: TRBV7-8; clone_size: NA; d_call: NA; cdr3_nt: TGTGCCAGCAGCGATAGGGCCGGGAGATATAGCAATCAGCCCCAGCATTTT; cdr3_aa: CASSDRAGRYSNQPQHF
cdr3_length: 13; j_call: TRBJ2-1; v_call: TRBV7-8; clone_size: NA; d_call: NA; cdr3_nt: TGTGCCAGCAGCCCTCGCGGAGACAATGAGCAGTTCTTC; cdr3_aa: CASSPRGDNEQFF
cdr3_length: 15; j_call: TRBJ2-7; v_call: TRBV6-5; clone_size: NA; d_call: NA; cdr3_nt: TGTGCCAGCACCAATCCGGGACACAGCTCCTACGAGCAGTACTTC; cdr3_aa: CASTNPGHSSYEQYF
cdr3_length: 16; j_call: TRBJ2-1; v_call: TRBV7-8; clone_size: NA; d_call: NA; cdr3_nt: TGTGCCAGCAGCCCCAAGGACGGCAGCTCCTACAATGAGCAGTTCTTC; cdr3_aa: CASSPKDGSSYNEQFF
cdr3_length: 17; j_call: TRBJ1-5; v_call: TRBV19; clone_size: NA; d_call: NA; cdr3_nt: TGTGCCAGTAGTATAGATCCTCCGGCAGGCGCGCAGTGGACCCAGCATTTT; cdr3_aa: CASSIDPPAGAQWTQHF
cdr3_length: 15; j_call: TRBJ2-5; v_call: TRBV6-5; clone_size: NA; d_call: TRBD2; cdr3_nt: TGTGCCAGCAGTTACTCGTCTAGCGGGAGAGAGACCCAGTACTTC; cdr3_aa: CASSYSSSGRETQYF
cdr3_length: 16; j_call: TRBJ1-3; v_call: TRBV5-1; clone_size: NA; d_call: TRBD1; cdr3_nt: TGCGCCAGCAGCCCCGGCCCGACAGGGAATGGAAACACCATATATTTT; cdr3_aa: CASSPGPTGNGNTIYF
cdr3_length: 11; j_call: TRBJ2-1; v_call: TRBV20-1; clone_size: NA; d_call: NA; cdr3_nt: TGCAGTGCTAGAAGGGCGGGGGAGCAGTTCTTC; cdr3_aa: CSARRAGEQFF
cdr3_length: 15; j_call: TRBJ2-1; v_call: TRBV6-4; clone_size: few; d_call: TRBD2; cdr3_nt: TGTGCCAGCAGTGTATCTAGCGGGGGGGCCAATGAGCAGTTCTTC; cdr3_aa: CASSVSSGGANEQFF
cdr3_length: 16; j_call: TRBJ1-4; v_call: TRBV6-5; clone_size: NA; d_call: NA; cdr3_nt: TGTGCCAGCAGTTACTCCGCACCTACCCTATCGCAAAAACTGTTTTTT; cdr3_aa: CASSYSAPTLSQKLFF
cdr3_length: 14; j_call: TRBJ1-5; v_call: TRBV2; clone_size: NA; d_call: NA; cdr3_nt: TGTGCCAGCAGTGAATCGGGAAGCAATCAGCCCCAGCATTTT; cdr3_aa: CASSESGSNQPQHF
cdr3_length: 16; j_call: TRBJ1-2; v_call: TRBV7-7; clone_size: NA; d_call: NA; cdr3_nt: TGTGCTAGCAGTTGTTGCCTGGGGACACAACTCTATGGCTACACCTTC; cdr3_aa: CASSCCLGTQLYGYTF
cdr3_length: 14; j_call: TRBJ2-5; v_call: TRBV7-3; clone_size: NA; d_call: NA; cdr3_nt: TGTGCCAGCAGCTACTACCACCAGATTGGGACCCAGTACTTC; cdr3_aa: CASSYYHQIGTQYF
cdr3_length: 17; j_call: TRBJ2-2; v_call: TRBV7-2; clone_size: NA; d_call: TRBD2; cdr3_nt: TGTGCCAGCAGCTCCTATATAGCGGGGGGATACACCGGGGAGCTGTTTTTT; cdr3_aa: CASSSYIAGGYTGELFF
cdr3_length: 16; j_call: TRBJ1-5; v_call: TRBV7-6; clone_size: NA; d_call: TRBD1; cdr3_nt: TGTGCCAGCAGCTTAGCGGGGACAGGGAAGCCTCAGCCCCAGCATTTT; cdr3_aa: CASSLAGTGKPQPQHF